What follows are 5 T cell receptor beta chains derived from one specimen sequenced in a study of CD8 T cells in Susac syndrome. With random hexamers, reverse transcription was performed on about 0.5 to 1 ug of RNA. Each CDR3 protein is one row after TCRdb ran MiXCR on the immunoSEQ multiplex PCR reads. In the table there are 170,000 or so distinct CDR3 sequences, roughly 96% of which are singletons. Sequenced sample: CD8+ T cells from PBMCs. These receptors were obtained from a human donor with multiple sclerosis.

This sequence joins TRBV5-1 and TRBJ1-5; D is undetermined. CDR3 length: 13 residues. CDR1 and CDR2 (germline): SGHRS, YFSETQ. Trimming pared 1 base from V and 7 bases from J, leaving 9 bases between. The CDR3 here is CASSLNFGQPQHF. CDR3 coding DNA: TGCGCCAGCAGCTTGAATTTCGGACAGCCCCAGCATTTT.

The chain combines TRBV2 with TRBJ1-2; TRBD1 aligns across 10 bases. Germline V lookup: CDR1 SNHLY, CDR2 FYNNEI. V lost 9 bases, J lost 8 bases, and 9 bases stayed unmatched. The CDR3 is made up of 13 amino acids. CDR3 in amino acids: CARVGDRGDGYTF. The CDR3 nucleotides are TGTGCCAGGGTGGGGGACAGGGGCGACGGCTACACCTTC.

The chain has TRBV27 and TRBJ2-1; 8 bases fit TRBD1. This CDR3 has 15 amino acids. The germline V gene encodes CDR1 MNHEY and CDR2 SMNVEV (reference sequence). J gave up 4 bases and V 3 bases, and 5 bases lay outside the gene matches. CDR3 loop: CASSFVQGAYNEQFF. The CDR3 bases are TGTGCCAGCAGTTTTGTTCAGGGGGCTTACAATGAGCAGTTCTTC.

The J gene is TRBJ2-1, the V gene TRBV27, with 9 bases matching TRBD2. The CDR3 runs 15 residues. The ends lost 6 bases at V and 2 bases at J; junction bases unmatched: 5. Germline assignment: CDR1 MNHEY and CDR2 SMNVEV (reference sequence). CDR3 sequence (DNA): TGTGCCAGCAGCGGCGGGGGGGCCGCCTACAATGAGCAGTTCTTC. This translates into CASSGGGAAYNEQFF.

This chain joins TRBV12-5 and TRBJ1-5; D is unclear. Germline V gene data show CDR1 as LGHNT and CDR2 as FRNRAP. V was pared by 1 base and J by 7 bases, with 8 bases between. The CDR3 covers 13 residues. This CDR3 is CASGLGGSQPQHF. The CDR3 nucleotides read TGTGCTAGTGGTTTGGGTGGGTCGCAGCCCCAGCATTTT.